The rows below give T cell receptor beta chains drawn from one sample of a study of patients and donors after allogeneic stem cell transplantation. From the RT-PCR reads, TCRdb called clonotypes with MiXCR, one entry per CDR3 protein. The sample carries hundreds of thousands of distinct CDR3 sequences, about a sixth recorded once. The sequencing sample was made of blood, either unsorted or a sorted T cell fraction (not recorded which). These TCRs come from a human donor who was either an allogeneic HSCT recipient or a stem cell or donor lymphocyte infusion donor (not recorded which). It is not recorded whose cells these are; they may come from a transplant donor. Both conserved end residues are part of each CDR3. A D gene is named only where the DNA matches it firmly. Expanded clones get a size class; other rows say once, few or many, or leave the size out.

j_gene,d_gene,abundance,v_gene,CDR3nt,CDR3aa
TRBJ2-2,.,.,TRBV24-1,TGTGCCACCAGTGATGTACGGGACACAACCGGGGAGCTGTTTTTT,CATSDVRDTTGELFF
TRBJ2-2,.,few,TRBV4-2,TGTGCCAGCAGCCAAGGGGCGGGTGGACGTGTCCAAGGGCTGAACACCGGGGAGCTGTTTTTT,CASSQGAGGRVQGLNTGELFF
TRBJ2-1,TRBD2,few,TRBV9,TGTGCCAGCAGCGTAGTTGGGACTAGAGCTTCCGAGCAGTTCTTC,CASSVVGTRASEQFF
TRBJ1-2,.,few,TRBV7-9,TGTGCCAGCAGTTCGGGGCGCTATGGCTACACCTTC,CASSSGRYGYTF
TRBJ2-1,.,few,TRBV28,TGTGCCACCGGTGGATTGGCCGGGGGGTTCTTC,CATGGLAGGFF
TRBJ2-3,.,few,TRBV2,TGTGCCAGCAGTTTCGACAGTATGCAGTATTTT,CASSFDSMQYF
TRBJ1-5,.,few,TRBV24-1,TGTGCCACCAGTGATTTGGGTACGGGAACCCAGCATTTT,CATSDLGTGTQHF
TRBJ2-6,.,few,TRBV29-1,TGCAGCGTTCCCCCGGGACCGTTTTCTGGGGCCAACGTCCTGACTTTC,CSVPPGPFSGANVLTF
TRBJ1-6,.,many,TRBV12-3/TRBV12-4,TGTGCCAGCACCAACTCGGGGTTATCACCCCTCCACTTT,CASTNSGLSPLHF
TRBJ1-1,.,few,TRBV6-8,TGTGCCAGCACGAGATGGGGGAGGGGGGGGGTGAACACTGAAGCTTTCTTT,CASTRWGRGGVNTEAFF
TRBJ2-7,TRBD2,.,TRBV5-1,TGCGCCAGCAGCTTTAGCGGGAGCCCCGGCGAGCAGTACTTC,CASSFSGSPGEQYF
TRBJ2-7,TRBD1,few,TRBV12-3/TRBV12-4,TGTGCCAGCAAACGGGACAGGGGGCGACAGTACTTC,CASKRDRGRQYF
TRBJ2-5,TRBD2,once,TRBV2,TGTGCCAGCACCTTCACTAGCGGGGGAGAGACCCAGTACTTC,CASTFTSGGETQYF
TRBJ2-5,.,.,TRBV5-5,TGTGCCAGCAGCCTCACACCGGGGACGCACCAAGAGACCCAGTACTTC,CASSLTPGTHQETQYF
TRBJ1-1,TRBD1,few,TRBV5-1,TGCGCCAGCAGCCCGGGACAGGGGGCCGGTGTAAACATTGAAGCTTTCTTT,CASSPGQGAGVNIEAFF
TRBJ2-3,.,few,TRBV7-9,TGTGCCAGCCCAGGGGCGGGCACAGATACGCAGTATTTT,CASPGAGTDTQYF
TRBJ2-2,.,many,TRBV12-3/TRBV12-4,TGTGCCAGCAGTACCGAAGGCGCGAACACCGGGGAGCTGTTTTTT,CASSTEGANTGELFF
TRBJ2-2,.,few,TRBV5-5,TGTGCCAGCAGCTTGCGGACCGGGACTCCCACCGGGGAGCTGTTTTTT,CASSLRTGTPTGELFF
TRBJ2-3,TRBD2,once,TRBV7-8,TGTGCCAGCAGCTTACCGGAGCCAGCGGGGGGTTTCGGGACAGATACGCAGTATTTT,CASSLPEPAGGFGTDTQYF
TRBJ1-5,.,few,TRBV2,TGTGCCAGCAGTTCACCGGGGGGGAGTCGACAGCCCCAGCATTTT,CASSSPGGSRQPQHF
TRBJ2-3,TRBD1,many,TRBV5-1,TGCGCCAGCAGCTTGCCAGGACAGGGGACAGATACGCAGTATTTT,CASSLPGQGTDTQYF
TRBJ2-7,.,.,TRBV6-1,TGTGCCAGCAGTCAAAAGCGGAACTCCTACGAGCAGTACTTC,CASSQKRNSYEQYF
TRBJ2-3,.,few,TRBV19,TGTGCCAGTAGTACACAGGGTGGAACAGATACGCAGTATTTT,CASSTQGGTDTQYF
TRBJ2-7,.,many,TRBV7-2,TGTGCCAGCAGCCCCTTGACCTACGAGCAGTACTTC,CASSPLTYEQYF
TRBJ2-1,TRBD2,few,TRBV30,TGTGCCAGCACGGGCGGGGGATTACCCTACAATGGGCAGTTCTTC,CASTGGGLPYNGQFF
TRBJ2-1,.,many,TRBV4-2,TGTGCCAGCAGCCAGGACGAATACAATTACAATGAGCAGTTCTTC,CASSQDEYNYNEQFF
TRBJ2-3,TRBD1,few,TRBV3-1,TGTGCCAGCAGCCCCCTTACAGGGGGCACAGATACGCAGTATTTT,CASSPLTGGTDTQYF
TRBJ1-2,TRBD1,few,TRBV12-3/TRBV12-4,TGTGCCAGCAGTTTGAACAGGGGGTATGGCTACACCTTC,CASSLNRGYGYTF
TRBJ2-7,.,.,TRBV5-1,TGCGCCAGCAGCTCGACAAGTCTCGAGCAGTACTTC,CASSSTSLEQYF
TRBJ1-2,.,few,TRBV7-9,TGTGCCAGCAGCTTAGCCGGCGGGAAGGGCCTTGGTGGCTACACCTTC,CASSLAGGKGLGGYTF
TRBJ2-7,TRBD2,few,TRBV5-1,TGCGCCAGCAGCTTGCTGGCTAGCGGAAGAAAAAGCTCCTACGAGCAGTACTTC,CASSLLASGRKSSYEQYF
TRBJ2-2,.,.,TRBV14,TGTGCCAGCAGCCCCGGCAGGGGCCACACCGGGGAGCTGTTTTTT,CASSPGRGHTGELFF
TRBJ2-5,.,few,TRBV7-9,TGTGCCAGCAGCTTACCACTCAAGGGAGAGACCCAGTACTTC,CASSLPLKGETQYF
TRBJ1-6,.,few,TRBV6-5,TGTGCCAGCAGTTACTCGAAGGCGTGGGCCGGATCACCCCTCCACTTT,CASSYSKAWAGSPLHF
TRBJ1-4,.,.,TRBV7-9,TGTGCCAGCACGGAATTGGGCCCCAAGGGTGAAAAACTGTTTTTT,CASTELGPKGEKLFF
TRBJ2-7,TRBD2,.,TRBV6-4,TGTGCCAGCAGTGCCCGACTAGCGGGGGTTGACGAGCAGTACTTC,CASSARLAGVDEQYF
TRBJ2-1,.,.,TRBV2,TGTGCCAGCAGTGTTCTAGGCCATGAGCAGTTCTTC,CASSVLGHEQFF